Listed here are 18 T cell receptor beta chains from one sample, sequenced in a study of metastatic and nonmetastatic thyroid tumors. TCRdb re-analyzed the PCR reads through MiXCR. The top ten hold 7% to 10% of the sample, which has roughly 75,000 clones, about 12% seen once. Nobody among the patients had been given any treatment before thyroid surgery. The sample consisted of tumor tissue. Receptors originate from a female donor with papillary thyroid cancer or a benign thyroid nodule (not recorded which). Some clones in this sample may be carry-over from other donors' samples.

The chain combines TRBV20-1 with TRBJ2-3, with 9 bases fitting TRBD2. CDR1 DFQATT and CDR2 SNEGSKA come from the germline V gene (reference sequence). Trimming at V came to 3 bases and at J to 5 bases, leaving 9 bases not matched to a gene. The CDR3 length is 15 residues. In DNA, the CDR3 is TGCAGTGCTAGTGCTAGCGGGGTGGGGGAAGATACGCAGTATTTT. It encodes CSASASGVGEDTQYF.

Ten or more counts support this clone. The rearrangement uses TRBV20-1 and TRBJ1-1; D ambiguous. Germline V lookup: CDR1 DFQATT, CDR2 SNEGSKA (reference sequence). This CDR3 comprises 11 residues. Trimming pared 6 bases from V and 1 base from J, leaving 6 bases between. The CDR3: CSAGGNTEAFF. In nucleotides, the CDR3 is TGCAGTGCAGGCGGGAACACTGAAGCTTTCTTT.

This clone was recorded a few times. A read error may be the cause here, since a much bigger clone is one base away. Other DNA sequences in this specimen translate into the identical CDR3. The V call is TRBV20-1, the J call TRBJ2-5; 9 bases align to TRBD2. V shed 0 bases, J shed 8 bases, and the junction held 13 bases outside the gene matches. The CDR3 consists of 16 residues. CDR1 DFQATT and CDR2 SNEGSKA come from the germline V gene (reference sequence). The CDR3 DNA reads as TGCAGTGCTAGAGATGTAGCGGGAGATAGTAGAGGAACCCAGTACTTC. Translating it yields CSARDVAGDSRGTQYF.

This clone was recorded many times. The genes are TRBV2 and TRBJ2-1; 8 bases map to TRBD2. V lost 4 bases, J lost 9 bases, and 2 bases stayed unmatched. Per germline, CDR1 SNHLY and CDR2 FYNNEI. The CDR3 totals 12 residues. The CDR3 DNA sequence: TGTGCCAGCAGTGTCGGGAGGGCTGAGCAGTTCTTC. Residues: CASSVGRAEQFF. The full variable domain, in which reference TRBV2 and TRBJ2-1 provide the parts outside the CDR3, is EPEVTQTPSHQVTQMGQEVILRCVPISNHLYFYWYRQILGQKVEFLVSFYNNEISEKSEIFDDQFSVERPDGSNFTLKIRSTKLEDSAMYFCASSVGRAEQFFGPGTRLTVL.

The chain couples TRBV6-1 to TRBJ2-1; the match to TRBD2 covers 10 bases. CDR1 and CDR2 (germline): MNHNS, SASEGT. After removal of 7 bases from V and 8 bases from J, the junction contained 8 bases not matched to a gene. This CDR3 contains 14 residues. The CDR3, as DNA: TGTGCCAGCATTTCGAGCGGGAGGGTTTATGAGCAGTTCTTC. Its protein product is CASISSGRVYEQFF.

This clone was seen many times. The chain is built from TRBV5-6 and TRBJ2-5; 7 positions agree with TRBD1. Trimming cost V 4 bases and J 0 bases; bases outside gene matches: 0. The CDR3 is made up of 13 amino acids. Looked up from germline, CDR1 is SGHDT and CDR2 is YYEEEE. CDR3 amino acids: CASSDRDQETQYF. CDR3 nucleotides: TGTGCCAGCAGCGACAGGGACCAAGAGACCCAGTACTTC.

At least ten counts were recorded for this clone. The gene calls are TRBV9 and TRBJ1-6; possible D gene TRBD1, 5 bases. This CDR3 region has 12 residues. Germline V gives CDR1 SGDLS, CDR2 YYNGEE. The V end was cut by 7 bases, the J end by 8 bases, with 10 bases between. CDR3: CASSRGDSPLHF. The DNA for the CDR3 is TGTGCCAGCTCCCGGGGGGATTCACCCCTCCACTTT.

This clone has ten or more counts. This chain connects TRBV4-1 to TRBJ1-5; D may be TRBD1 (6 bases). The CDR3 is 15 amino acids. The V end lost 3 bases, the J end lost 5 bases, and 14 bases lay between the germline ends. Germline CDR1 reads MGHRA; CDR2 reads YSYEKL. Here the CDR3 DNA reads TGCGCCAGCAGCCACAACCGGGACACTTATCAGCCCCAGCATTTT. Translating gives CASSHNRDTYQPQHF.

This clone was recorded many times. The rearrangement joins TRBV11-3 to TRBJ1-1; no reliable D call. The V and J ends lost 4 bases and 3 bases respectively, with 9 bases between them. Germline CDR1 is SGHNT and CDR2 is YENEEA. CDR3 size: 13 residues. DNA for the CDR3: TGTGCCAGCAGCTCCTCCCCGGACACTGAAGCTTTCTTT. It encodes CASSSSPDTEAFF.

This clone came up a few times. A much larger clonotype is one base distant, so this may be a read error. The chain has TRBV20-1 and TRBJ2-5; no reliable D call. Trimming pared 8 bases from V and 2 bases from J, leaving 9 bases between. The CDR3 runs 11 residues. Germline CDR1 is DFQATT and CDR2 is SNEGSKA (reference sequence). The chain's CDR3 is CSWVLQETQYF. In DNA form, the CDR3 reads TGCAGTTGGGTCCTACAAGAGACCCAGTACTTC.

This clone was seen a few times. Here the CDR3 DNA reads TGTGCCAGCAGCTTACCGACAGGGGTGAGCACTGAAGCTTTCTTT. Amino acids: CASSLPTGVSTEAFF. The chain joins TRBV7-9 to TRBJ1-1, with TRBD1 matching over 8 bases. V shed 2 bases and J 4 bases; nucleotides not matched to a gene: 6. The CDR3 totals 15 residues. The germline V gene has CDR1 SEHNR and CDR2 FQNEAQ (reference sequence).

This chain joins TRBV2 and TRBJ1-4, with no clear D. CDR1 SNHLY and CDR2 FYNNEI come from the germline V gene. The CDR3 runs to 14 residues. V was clipped by 2 bases and J by 7 bases, with 11 bases between them. The CDR3 reads CASSESATSEKLFF. Written as DNA, the CDR3 is TGTGCCAGCAGTGAATCGGCCACAAGTGAAAAACTGTTTTTT.

This clone was picked up a small number of times. V usage is TRBV12-3 or TRBV12-4 and J usage is TRBJ2-7, with 8 bases matching TRBD1. Unmatched junction bases numbered 1, after V lost 4 bases and J lost 2 bases. This CDR3 region has 13 residues. CDR3 in amino acids: CASSWGQAYEQYF. In DNA form, the CDR3 reads TGTGCCAGCAGTTGGGGACAGGCCTACGAGCAGTACTTC.

Many counts were recorded for this clone. The chain links TRBV19 to TRBJ1-5; D is ambiguous. The CDR3 sequence is 16 residues long. Looked up from germline, CDR1 is LNHDA and CDR2 is SQIVND (reference sequence). Trimming shortened V by 8 bases and J by 3 bases, and 20 bases separated the two germline ends. The chain's CDR3 is CASLGKGLPPNQPQHF. CDR3 sequence (DNA): TGTGCCAGTTTAGGGAAGGGCCTCCCTCCCAATCAGCCCCAGCATTTT.

This clone was counted at least ten times. The chain carries TRBV29-1 and TRBJ2-5; 9 bases match TRBD1. The CDR3 has 13 residues. Per germline, CDR1 SQVTM and CDR2 ANQGSEA. CDR3: CTGATGGAETQYF. The DNA for the CDR3 is TGCACGGGTGCGACAGGGGGGGCGGAGACCCAGTACTTC.

In its sample, this clone was seen a few times. One base away lies a much larger clone, so this may be a sequencing read error. Given the absence of the conserved phenylalanine or tryptophan at the CDR3 end, a read error is likely. The gene calls are TRBV7-9 and TRBJ1-2, with D perhaps matching TRBD1 (5 bases). The CDR3 extends over 14 amino acids. With 6 bases removed from V and 5 bases from J, the gap between germline ends came to 16 bases. The germline V gene has CDR1 SEHNR and CDR2 FQNEAQ (reference sequence). The DNA of the CDR3 is TGTGCCAGCAGAGAACACGTAGCAGGGTATGGCTACACCTGC. Amino acid sequence: CASREHVAGYGYTC.

A note on this clone: Other nucleotide sequences in the sample specify the same CDR3. This chain connects TRBV5-6 to TRBJ2-5; D may correspond to TRBD1 or TRBD2 (5 bases each). V was shortened by 0 bases and J by 4 bases, with 16 bases between the two germline ends. Germline-derived CDR1 and CDR2 are SGHDT and YYEEEE. The CDR3 is 16 residues long. CDR3 sequence reads: CASSLGLFGTPETQYF. In DNA, the CDR3 is TGTGCCAGCAGCTTGGGGCTATTCGGGACCCCAGAGACCCAGTACTTC.

This clone was counted ten times or more. The rearrangement uses TRBV20-1 and TRBJ1-2; D perhaps matches TRBD1 (6 bases). The CDR3 is made up of 13 amino acids. V was trimmed by 3 bases and J by 8 bases, leaving 16 bases between them. Germline CDR1 reads DFQATT; CDR2 reads SNEGSKA (reference sequence). CDR3 DNA sequence: TGCAGTGCTAGGAGGGGGGCCCAAGAGGGCTACACCTTC. Its translation is CSARRGAQEGYTF.